These 15 T cell receptor beta chains originate from one sample sequenced in a study of neurological immune-mediated disorders. TCRdb ran MiXCR on the 5' RACE reads and lists one entry per CDR3 protein. The table has 45,000 to 50,000 distinct CDR3 sequences, roughly 4% seen once; the top ten hold 5.5% to 6%. The sequenced sample consisted of PBMCs. Source of these receptors: a woman aged 55-75 years with multiple sclerosis.

This clonotype was observed a few times. The chain's CDR3 is CATSEPGTYTDTQYF. The CDR3 coding sequence is TGTGCCACCAGTGAGCCGGGAACCTACACAGATACGCAGTATTTT. The chain employs TRBV24-1 and TRBJ2-3; D is perhaps TRBD2 (5 bases). Germline CDR1 and CDR2: KGHDR and SFDVKD. V lost 4 bases, J lost 2 bases, and 12 bases lay in between. This CDR3 comprises 15 residues.

This clonotype was seen many times. The chain uses TRBV5-1 and TRBJ2-7, with D unresolved. With 5 bases removed from V and 6 bases from J, the gap between germline ends came to 21 bases. The CDR3 runs to 15 residues. The germline CDR1 and CDR2 sequences are SGHRS and YFSETQ. The CDR3 DNA is TGCGCCAGCAGATTCCCTCTTGAACCCCCGCCCGAGCAGTACGTC. Encoded protein: CASRFPLEPPPEQYV.

The chain couples TRBV20-1 to TRBJ2-2; 11 bases fit TRBD2. Trimming cost V 2 bases and J 1 base; bases outside gene matches: 9. Per germline, CDR1 DFQATT and CDR2 SNEGSKA (reference sequence). The CDR3 sequence is 18 residues long. Written as DNA, the CDR3 is TGCAGTGCTAGAATAGTACTAGCGGGGGCCCTGAACACCGGGGAGCTGTTTTTT. Translation: CSARIVLAGALNTGELFF.

This clonotype occurred many times. The V call is TRBV20-1, the J call TRBJ1-1, with 8 bases fitting TRBD1. Germline values: CDR1 DFQATT, CDR2 SNEGSKA (reference sequence). This CDR3 contains 14 residues. The ends lost 0 bases at V and 4 bases at J; junction bases unmatched: 4. DNA of the CDR3: TGCAGTGCTAGAGATATAACAGGGGGCACTGAAGCTTTCTTT. It is translated as CSARDITGGTEAFF.

This clonotype has ten or more counts. V is TRBV7-9 and J is TRBJ2-5; 9 positions match TRBD1. With V trimmed by 5 bases and J by 5 bases, 3 bases remained unmatched. The germline gives CDR1 SEHNR, CDR2 FQNEAQ (reference sequence). This CDR3 is built from 13 residues. CDR3 residues: CASSDRGLETQYF. In nucleotides, the CDR3 is TGTGCCAGCAGCGACAGGGGGTTGGAGACCCAGTACTTC.

This clonotype has just a few counts. The V gene is TRBV15, the J gene TRBJ2-1, with 9 bases that match TRBD2. The trim removed 3 bases at V and 5 bases at J, leaving 2 bases unmatched. This CDR3 contains 14 residues. CDR1 LNHNV and CDR2 YYDKDF come from the germline V gene (reference sequence). This chain's CDR3 is CATSSGLANNEQFF. DNA of the CDR3: TGTGCCACCAGCAGTGGACTAGCGAACAATGAGCAGTTCTTC. The variable domain in full, completed from reference TRBV15 and TRBJ2-1, reads DAMVIQNPRYQVTQFGKPVTLSCSQTLNHNVMYWYQQKSSQAPKLLFHYYDKDFNNEADTPDNFQSRRPNTSFCFLDIRSPGLGDTAMYLCATSSGLANNEQFFGPGTRLTVL.

This clonotype turned up a few times. This rearrangement joins TRBV7-9 to TRBJ2-5; 8 bases are shared with TRBD2. This CDR3 has 18 amino acids. V was pared by 3 bases and J by 2 bases, with 14 bases of the junction left unmatched. The germline gives CDR1 SEHNR, CDR2 FQNEAQ (reference sequence). The CDR3 spells CASSFWISGNLRQETQYF. The CDR3 nucleotides are TGTGCCAGCAGCTTTTGGATTAGCGGGAACCTCAGGCAAGAGACCCAGTACTTC. Filled out from reference TRBV7-9 and TRBJ2-5, the complete variable domain reads DTGVSQNPRHKITKRGQNVTFRCDPISEHNRLYWYRQTLGQGPEFLTYFQNEAQLEKSRLLSDRFSAERPKGSFSTLEIQRTEQGDSAMYLCASSFWISGNLRQETQYFGPGTRLLVL.

As concerns this clonotype: Germline is not matched at one junction end, which may reflect a read error. This sequence joins TRBV10-3 and TRBJ1-5, with D unresolved. CDR3 length: 13 residues. Germline CDR1 and CDR2: ENHRY and SYGVKD. The CDR3 sequence: CAISENTDQPQNF. The CDR3 DNA is TGTGCCATCAGTGAGAATACAGATCAGCCCCAGAATTTT.

The chain recombines TRBV5-5 with TRBJ2-5, with D perhaps TRBD2 (5 bases). Germline lookup yields CDR1 SGHKS and CDR2 YYEKEE (reference sequence). This CDR3 has 14 amino acids. V shed 7 bases and J shed 5 bases, with 18 bases lying between them. The CDR3, as DNA: TGTGCCAGCGACCTCATGTCGGGGAGCGAGACCCAGTACTTC. This sequence encodes CASDLMSGSETQYF.

This clonotype was seen at least ten times. The CDR3 loop is CSARPLASSYNEQFF. The CDR3 coding sequence is TGCAGTGCTAGACCACTAGCGAGCTCCTACAATGAGCAGTTCTTC. The chain links TRBV20-1 to TRBJ2-1; 7 bases are a match to TRBD2. Looked up from germline, CDR1 is DFQATT and CDR2 is SNEGSKA (reference sequence). The CDR3 runs 15 residues. V dropped 2 bases and J dropped 0; count of bases not matched to a gene: 4.

There are a few counts of this clonotype. The chain couples TRBV20-1 to TRBJ2-1, with 11 bases that match TRBD1. J gave up 5 bases and V 3 bases, and 12 bases lay outside the gene matches. Germline V gives CDR1 DFQATT, CDR2 SNEGSKA (reference sequence). The CDR3 length is 17 residues. CDR3 nucleotide sequence: TGCAGTGCTAGCCCCCCCGGACAGGGGGCCAGCAACAATGAGCAGTTCTTC. It translates to CSASPPGQGASNNEQFF.

This clonotype has only a few counts. The chain employs TRBV7-2 and TRBJ2-3; no clear D gene. The V gene's germline CDR1 is SGHTA and CDR2 FQGNSA. The CDR3 contains 13 residues. The ends were cut back, 3 bases at V and 6 bases at J, with 10 bases in the middle. The CDR3: CASSFTPADTQYF. The CDR3 nucleotides are TGTGCCAGCAGCTTTACCCCTGCGGATACGCAGTATTTT.

This clonotype occurred many times. The gene calls are TRBV7-4 and TRBJ2-7; TRBD2 matches 12 bases. CDR1 is SGHVT, CDR2 SQSDAQ, per germline. Trimming took 5 bases from V and 3 from J; bases not matched to a gene: 5. This CDR3 is 15 amino acids long. As DNA, the CDR3 is TGTGCCAGCAGCCTCGGACTAGCGGGGCACTACGAGCAGTACGTC. This gives the protein CASSLGLAGHYEQYV.

This clonotype has a count of ten or more. The chain links TRBV6-5 to TRBJ2-1, with a possible D match to TRBD2 (6 bases). CDR1 and CDR2 (germline): MNHEY, SVGAGI. This CDR3 is built from 15 residues. The V gene lost 2 bases and the J gene lost 4 bases, with 12 bases spanning the gap. The CDR3 spells CASSYRGSVYNEQFF. In DNA form, the CDR3 reads TGTGCCAGCAGTTACCGGGGGTCGGTATACAATGAGCAGTTCTTC.

This clonotype was found a few times. V gene TRBV6-5 combines with J gene TRBJ1-5; TRBD1 matches 9 bases. CDR1 is MNHEY, CDR2 SVGAGI, per germline. The CDR3 contains 14 residues. J was trimmed by 5 bases and V by 6 bases; bases with no gene match: 5. The CDR3 DNA follows: TGTGCCAGCAGCGAGACAGGGGGAGATCAGCCCCAGCATTTT. Translating gives CASSETGGDQPQHF.